The clone carrying this TCR beta chain was observed once. Its target is unknown. The CDR3 sequence is 14 residues long. Germline assignment: CDR1 SQVTM and CDR2 ANQGSEA. Trimming took off 2 bases at V and 2 bases at J, with 10 bases between the two ends. The data are from a study of CD8 T cells in Susac syndrome. Study-wide results and limits: The relatively small number of individuals in the TCR sequencing and HLA analysis was acknowledged by the study.

Reverse transcription of 0.5 to 1 ug RNA used random hexamers. The method of amplification for TCR beta CDR3 was immunoSEQ multiplex PCR, covering 54 Vbeta and 13 Jbeta. TCRdb redid the calling of the immunoSEQ multiplex PCR reads with MiXCR, one entry per CDR3 protein. The table records more than 55,000 distinct CDR3 sequences, approximately 95% of them present only once. The sequenced sample consisted of CD8+ T cells from PBMCs. The rearrangement uses TRBV29-1 and TRBJ2-1; no reliable D call. The receptor comes from a human donor in good health. Here the CDR3 DNA reads TGCAGCGTTGAATGGGTTTGGACCTACAATGAGCAGTTCTTC. Translation: CSVEWVWTYNEQFF.